This TCR beta chain was captured by sequencing in a study of regulatory T cells in long-lasting Graves disease. In building TCR beta libraries, iRepertoire HTBI primers were used together with Arm-PCR of CDR3 regions. TCRdb passed the multiplex PCR reads through MiXCR, listing each CDR3 protein once. The sample yields about 540,000 distinct CDR3 sequences, about 13% seen once. The germline V gene encodes CDR1 SSHAT and CDR2 FNYEAQ (reference sequence). The V end lost 2 bases, the J end lost 8 bases, and 7 bases lay between the germline ends. The CDR3 runs to 12 residues. As to time point: newly diagnosed GD, antithyroid drugs for less than 3 months. Following extraction of RNA from PBMCs, that RNA was used to make the TCR library. This sample was also put to use in a study of T cells in Graves' hyperthyroidism and ophthalmopathy.

This chain links TRBV7-7 with TRBJ2-1; D not resolved. This specimen consisted of peripheral blood mononuclear cells (PBMCs), obtained at new diagnosis, from a patient treated with antithyroid drugs. The source is a man aged 30 to 39 with Graves disease. CDR3: CASSLSRHEQFF. CDR3 DNA: TGTGCCAGCAGCTTAAGCCGGCATGAGCAGTTCTTC.